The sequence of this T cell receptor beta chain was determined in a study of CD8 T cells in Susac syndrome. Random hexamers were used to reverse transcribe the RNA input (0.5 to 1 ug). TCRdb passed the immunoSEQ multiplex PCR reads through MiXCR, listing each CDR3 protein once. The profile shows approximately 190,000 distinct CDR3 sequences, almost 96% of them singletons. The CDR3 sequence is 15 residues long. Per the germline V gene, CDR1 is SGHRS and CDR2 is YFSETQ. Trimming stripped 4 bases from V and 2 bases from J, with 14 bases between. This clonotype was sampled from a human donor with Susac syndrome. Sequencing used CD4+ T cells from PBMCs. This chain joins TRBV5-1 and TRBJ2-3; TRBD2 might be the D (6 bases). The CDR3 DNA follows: TGCGCCAGCAGCCGTGGCGGGGAAATCACAGATACGCAGTATTTT. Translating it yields CASSRGGEITDTQYF. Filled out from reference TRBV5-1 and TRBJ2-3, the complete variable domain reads KAGVTQTPRYLIKTRGQQVTLSCSPISGHRSVSWYQQTPGQGLQFLFEYFSETQRNKGNFPGRFSGRQFSNSRSEMNVSTLELGDSALYLCASSRGGEITDTQYFGPGTRLTVL.